The 24 T cell receptor beta chains reported below all come from one sample, sequenced in a study of blood T cell repertoires in COVID-19. The method was immunoSEQ multiplex PCR; TCRdb's version includes in-frame clones alone and lacks a portion of them. The sample includes about 300,000 clones, around 88% of them seen just once. Input material: peripheral blood. The origin of the receptors is a woman in her twenties or thirties who had recovered from COVID-19.

The rearrangement joins TRBV10-3 to TRBJ2-5, with TRBD1 matching over 8 bases. V dropped 5 bases and J dropped 2; count of bases not matched to a gene: 7. CDR3 length equals 15 residues. Germline CDR1 reads ENHRY; CDR2 reads SYGVKD. The CDR3 bases are TGTGCCATCAGTTTTTCCACAGGGGGGCAAGAGACCCAGTACTTC. Translation gives CAISFSTGGQETQYF.

The sample holds a few counts of this clone. The gene calls are TRBV7-3 and TRBJ1-5; 7 bases are shared with TRBD1. CDR3 size: 15 residues. V lost 1 base, J lost 6 bases, and 6 bases stayed unmatched. CDR1 and CDR2 (germline): SGHTA, FQGTGA. The CDR3 protein is CASSLRQGLGQPQHF. The DNA of the CDR3 is TGTGCCAGCAGCTTAAGACAGGGTCTCGGTCAGCCCCAGCATTTT.

The genes are TRBV4-1 and TRBJ2-7; D perhaps matches TRBD1 (6 bases). Germline V gene data show CDR1 as MGHRA and CDR2 as YSYEKL. Deletions cut 6 bases from V and 2 bases from J, with 20 bases between. The CDR3 consists of 16 residues. The DNA of the CDR3 is TGCGCCAGCAGGAGAACGGACAGTCGAACCACCTACGAGCAGTACTTC. Translating gives CASRRTDSRTTYEQYF.

The V and J genes are TRBV7-3 and TRBJ2-3; D is perhaps TRBD1 (5 bases). Between the trimmed V and J ends, which lost 2 bases and 5 bases, there was a span of 11 bases. Germline V gene sequence: CDR1 SGHTA, CDR2 FQGTGA. This CDR3 has 14 residues. The CDR3 sequence: CASSLWVGVDTQYF. The CDR3 nucleotides are TGTGCCAGCAGCTTATGGGTAGGGGTAGATACGCAGTATTTT.

This clone has a handful of counts. This chain joins TRBV12-3 or TRBV12-4 and TRBJ1-5; possibly TRBD1 for D (6 bases). Trimming removed 5 bases at V and 4 bases at J, with 9 bases between. CDR3 length equals 13 residues. The CDR3 bases are TGTGCCAGCAGTCCCACAGGGAATCAGCCCCAGCATTTT. Its protein is CASSPTGNQPQHF.

The chain is built from TRBV3-1 (or the pseudogene TRBV3-2) and TRBJ2-7; no definite D call. Between the trimmed V and J ends, which lost 0 bases and 3 bases, there was a span of 6 bases. This CDR3 has 13 residues. Germline V gives CDR1 LGHDT, CDR2 YNNKEL (reference sequence). This CDR3 is CASSQDRGYEQYF. The CDR3 region has the DNA TGTGCCAGCAGCCAAGATCGAGGCTACGAGCAGTACTTC.

On this clone itself: The germline gene is not matched at one end of the junction; a read error may be the cause. This chain connects TRBV20-1 to TRBJ2-2; D not certain. The CDR3 spans 11 residues. The germline gives CDR1 DFQATT, CDR2 SNEGSKA (reference sequence). The chain's CDR3 is CSAPRLGLPLF. The CDR3 coding sequence is TGCAGTGCGCCCCGCCTGGGCCTGCCCCTTTTT.

This clone was found once. The rearrangement links TRBV7-3 to TRBJ2-1; 11 nucleotides line up with TRBD2. Germline CDR1 reads SGHTA; CDR2 reads FQGTGA. CDR3 length: 14 residues. With V trimmed by 6 bases and J by 9 bases, 7 bases remained unmatched. CDR3 sequence: CASSSSGGLGEQFF. The CDR3 DNA reads as TGTGCCAGCAGTTCTAGCGGGGGGCTAGGTGAGCAGTTCTTC.

This clone was picked up one time. This chain links TRBV4-1 with TRBJ2-6; TRBD1 agrees at 8 bases. After removal of 1 base from V and 2 bases from J, the junction contained 10 bases not matched to a gene. This CDR3 region has 19 residues. Germline lookup yields CDR1 MGHRA and CDR2 YSYEKL. The CDR3 DNA reads TGCGCCAGCAGCCAAGCCGGGACAGGCAACACCGCTGGGGCCAACGTCCTGACTTTC. Translated, it gives CASSQAGTGNTAGANVLTF.

The chain carries TRBV27 and TRBJ1-4, with D possibly matching TRBD1 (5 bases). The CDR3 runs to 13 residues. Per the germline V gene, CDR1 is MNHEY and CDR2 is SMNVEV (reference sequence). Trimming removed 7 bases at V and 8 bases at J, with 14 bases between. The DNA of the CDR3 is TGTGCCAGCAAAGTGCAGGGCTCCGAAAAACTGTTTTTT. This translates into CASKVQGSEKLFF.

This chain links TRBV19 with TRBJ2-3, with 7 bases aligning to TRBD2. CDR3 length: 14 residues. CDR1 is LNHDA, CDR2 SQIVND, per germline (reference sequence). V gave up 9 bases and J gave up 0 bases; unmatched junction bases: 6. The CDR3 loop is CASKLGGSTDTQYF. The CDR3 DNA reads TGTGCCAGCAAGTTGGGGGGGAGCACAGATACGCAGTATTTT. Full variable domain (rest looked up from reference TRBV19 and TRBJ2-3): DGGITQSPKYLFRKEGQNVTLSCEQNLNHDAMYWYRQDPGQGLRLIYYSQIVNDFQKGDIAEGYSVSREKKESFPLTVTSAQKNPTAFYLCASKLGGSTDTQYFGPGTRLTVL.

V gene TRBV7-9 combines with J gene TRBJ1-3; 8 nucleotides agree with TRBD1. The trim removed 3 bases at V and 0 bases at J, leaving 4 bases unmatched. CDR1 is SEHNR, CDR2 FQNEAQ, per germline (reference sequence). This CDR3 spans 16 amino acids. The CDR3, as DNA: TGTGCCAGCAGCTTCCAGGGGGCATTCTCTGGAAACACCATATATTTT. Residues: CASSFQGAFSGNTIYF. Drawing the rest from reference TRBV7-9 and TRBJ1-3, the complete variable domain is DTGVSQNPRHKITKRGQNVTFRCDPISEHNRLYWYRQTLGQGPEFLTYFQNEAQLEKSRLLSDRFSAERPKGSFSTLEIQRTEQGDSAMYLCASSFQGAFSGNTIYFGEGSWLTVV.

The V gene is TRBV10-3, the J gene TRBJ1-2; D might be TRBD1 (5 bases). The V end was cut by 0 bases, the J end by 3 bases, with 11 bases between. Germline V lookup: CDR1 ENHRY, CDR2 SYGVKD. The CDR3 is 15 amino acids. In nucleotides, the CDR3 is TGTGCCATCAGTGAGTCGACCGGGGGGGACTATGGCTACACCTTC. Translation gives CAISESTGGDYGYTF.

The chain has TRBV6-2 or TRBV6-3 and TRBJ2-7, with 10 bases fitting TRBD1. CDR3 length: 14 residues. V lost 5 bases to trimming and J lost 4 bases; unmatched junction nucleotides: 5. Germline CDR1 reads MNHEY; CDR2 reads SVGEGT. The chain's CDR3 is CASSRGQGPYEQYF. CDR3 in DNA: TGTGCCAGCAGTAGGGGACAGGGGCCGTACGAGCAGTACTTC.

The J gene is TRBJ1-5, the V gene TRBV12-3 or TRBV12-4; D gene uncertain. V was cut by 5 bases and J by 4 bases, with 9 bases left in between. The CDR3 spans 13 residues. CDR3 sequence: CASSMGGNQPQHF. CDR3 DNA sequence: TGTGCCAGCAGTATGGGAGGGAATCAGCCCCAGCATTTT.

The rearrangement joins TRBV10-3 to TRBJ2-3; possible D gene TRBD1, 5 bases. CDR3 size: 16 residues. Trimming took 2 bases from V and 2 from J, leaving 14 bases between them. CDR1 is ENHRY, CDR2 SYGVKD, per germline. The CDR3: CAISEAGKAITDTQYF. The CDR3 coding sequence is TGTGCCATCAGTGAGGCAGGGAAAGCTATCACAGATACGCAGTATTTT.

CDR3 sequence reads: CASGRDRESTDTQYF. The CDR3 region has the DNA TGTGCCAGCGGCCGGGACAGGGAAAGCACAGATACGCAGTATTTT. This chain joins TRBV2 and TRBJ2-3, with 9 bases identical to TRBD1. This CDR3 region has 15 residues. With 8 bases clipped from V and 0 bases from J, the junction kept 6 bases outside the gene matches. CDR1 and CDR2 from the germline V gene are SNHLY and FYNNEI.

The chain recombines TRBV2 with TRBJ2-5, with TRBD2 matching over 13 bases. The J segment lost 2 bases and the V segment lost 7 bases, leaving 10 bases of the junction unmatched. The CDR3 runs to 17 residues. Germline CDR1 SNHLY, CDR2 FYNNEI. As DNA, the CDR3 is TGTGCCAGCAAGAGACTAGCGGGGGGCCCTTTACAAGAGACCCAGTACTTC. The encoded protein is CASKRLAGGPLQETQYF.

Regarding this clone: Lacking the conserved final phenylalanine or tryptophan, this CDR3 likely reflects a read error. No DNA is shown, since the ends of the CDR3 on it are uncertain; the CDR3 is the one TCRdb lists. This sequence joins TRBV20-1 and TRBJ2-7; the table calls TRBD2, which could not be checked here. Including both end residues, the CDR3 is 11 amino acids long. Per the germline V gene, CDR1 is DFQATT and CDR2 is SNEGSKA (reference sequence). This chain's CDR3 is CSASRGTSGVI.

V is TRBV11-1 and J is TRBJ2-1, with D perhaps TRBD2 (6 bases). Germline V lookup: CDR1 SGHAT, CDR2 FQDESV (reference sequence). The V and J ends lost 5 bases and 7 bases respectively, with 18 bases between them. The CDR3 is 15 residues long. The CDR3 DNA follows: TGTGCCAGCAGCCCAGGAGGGGATCGGGGGAATGAGCAGTTCTTC. Translating gives CASSPGGDRGNEQFF.

The chain combines TRBV28 with TRBJ2-1, with D possibly matching TRBD2 (7 bases). V was pared by 3 bases and J by 3 bases, with 12 bases between. This CDR3 has 15 residues. Per germline, CDR1 MDHEN and CDR2 SYDVKM. In DNA, the CDR3 is TGTGCCAGCAGTTTGGGGGGGGGCAGCTACAATGAGCAGTTCTTC. Protein product: CASSLGGGSYNEQFF.

The J gene is TRBJ1-1, the V gene TRBV7-9; maybe TRBD1 (5 bases). Germline V gives CDR1 SEHNR, CDR2 FQNEAQ (reference sequence). The V end was cut by 5 bases, the J end by 0 bases, with 19 bases between. The CDR3 has 17 amino acids. The CDR3 reads CASSLGDSYDMNTEAFF. As DNA, the CDR3 is TGTGCCAGCAGCCTGGGGGACTCCTACGACATGAACACTGAAGCTTTCTTT.

The V call is TRBV7-2, the J call TRBJ1-2; a weak D match, TRBD1 (6 bases). CDR1 and CDR2 (germline): SGHTA, FQGNSA. V was trimmed by 1 base and J by 7 bases, leaving 13 bases between them. The CDR3 is 14 residues long. CDR3 in DNA: TGTGCCAGCAGCTTAGATAACAGGGAGCTTGGCTACACCTTC. Its translation is CASSLDNRELGYTF.

This chain links TRBV30 with TRBJ1-3; the D gene is possibly TRBD1 (5 bases). The CDR3 consists of 13 residues. Per the germline V gene, CDR1 is GTSNPN and CDR2 is SVGIG (reference sequence). V dropped 7 bases and J dropped 9 bases, with 19 bases sitting between them. CDR3 nucleotides: TGTGCCTCAAACCTCGAAGGGGATCGCACCATATATTTT. Residues: CASNLEGDRTIYF.